The following is a T cell receptor (beta chain) sequence with its context. The germline CDR1 and CDR2 sequences are SEHNR and FQNEAQ (reference sequence). The CDR3 is 14 residues long. V was clipped by 1 base and J by 4 bases, with 10 bases between them. These data originate in a study of blood T cell repertoires in COVID-19. Study-wide background: PBMCs, B-cell-depleted T cells, or T cells provided the cDNA or gDNA that made up the material.

In the source study's methods: Estimated nucleated cell counts came from reference gene primer amplification. Sequenced by immunoSEQ multiplex PCR; TCRdb stores in-frame clones only, minus some. The DNA was the basis for D and trimming; V, J and clone size are from that table. Of 200,000 to 250,000 clones in the sample, around four fifths are singletons; the top ten hold over 5.5%. This receptor was taken from a woman in her sixties with active or convalescent COVID-19. The gene calls are TRBV7-9 and TRBJ2-5, with TRBD1 as a possible D gene (6 bases). The sample taken for sequencing was peripheral blood. The CDR3 spells CASSLVPRGETQYF. The CDR3 DNA reads as TGTGCCAGCAGCTTAGTACCCAGGGGAGAGACCCAGTACTTC. The whole variable domain, filled in from reference TRBV7-9 and TRBJ2-5, reads DTGVSQNPRHKITKRGQNVTFRCDPISEHNRLYWYRQTLGQGPEFLTYFQNEAQLEKSRLLSDRFSAERPKGSFSTLEIQRTEQGDSAMYLCASSLVPRGETQYFGPGTRLLVL.